Listed here are 3 T cell receptor beta chains from one sample, sequenced in a study of monozygotic twins with inflammatory bowel disease. TCRdb reprocessed the 5' RACE reads, with one entry per CDR3 protein and no DNA. This sample's clone table lists about 300,000 distinct CDR3 sequences. Sample: blood. The receptors here all came from a human donor with ulcerative colitis or Crohn's disease, or a healthy co-twin of an affected twin (not recorded which).

The J gene is TRBJ2-5, the V gene TRBV11-2. The length of the CDR3 is 15 residues. Germline values: CDR1 SGHAT, CDR2 FQNNGV. The CDR3 reads CASSFTWSEQETQYF.

The rearrangement joins TRBV29-1 to TRBJ2-7. This CDR3 region has 12 residues. The germline V gene has CDR1 SQVTM and CDR2 ANQGSEA. This CDR3 is CSVWTEPYEQYF.

This chain links TRBV18 with TRBJ2-7; TCRdb gives TRBD2 as the D gene, but with no DNA this cannot be confirmed. Germline values: CDR1 KGHSH, CDR2 LQKENI. This CDR3 has 14 amino acids. The CDR3 reads CASSPSGTSGEQYF.